This TCR beta chain was identified during a study of shared clonotypes between healthy human individuals. There are 14 residues in the CDR3. Between the trimmed V and J ends, which lost 4 bases and 10 bases, there was a span of 17 bases. Germline CDR1 is WSHSY and CDR2 is SAAADI. Clones were read by immunoSEQ multiplex PCR, and TCRdb kept only the in-frame ones, dropping some. The sample includes about 2.3 million clones, 85% to 95% of them seen just once. This TCR came from a man aged 18 to 29 in good health. Some clones in this sample may be carry-over from other donors' samples. The chain employs TRBV10-2 and TRBJ2-1; D ambiguous. Sequencing was performed on naive CD4+ T cells from PBMCs. As to subset: CD45RA+ positively selected. The CDR3 protein is CASSGLMSTAEQFF. Written as DNA, the CDR3 is TGCGCCAGCAGTGGTTTAATGAGTACAGCCGAGCAGTTCTTC.